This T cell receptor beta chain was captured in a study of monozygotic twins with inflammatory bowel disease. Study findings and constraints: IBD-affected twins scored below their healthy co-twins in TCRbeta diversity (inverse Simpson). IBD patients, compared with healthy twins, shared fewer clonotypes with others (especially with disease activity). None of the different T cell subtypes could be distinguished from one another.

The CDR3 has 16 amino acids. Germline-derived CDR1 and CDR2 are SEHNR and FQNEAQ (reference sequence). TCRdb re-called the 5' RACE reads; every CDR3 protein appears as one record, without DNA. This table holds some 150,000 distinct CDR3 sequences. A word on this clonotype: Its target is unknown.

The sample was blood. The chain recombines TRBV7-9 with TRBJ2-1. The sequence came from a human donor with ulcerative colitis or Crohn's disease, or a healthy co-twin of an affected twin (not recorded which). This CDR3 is CASSTLHLISYNEQFF.